The 20 T cell receptor beta chains given below trace back to one sample, sequenced in a study of beta chain features in type 1 diabetes. Sequenced material consisted of expressed TCRB transcripts (all of the isolated RNA was reverse transcribed). Some clones are missing from TCRdb's copy, which holds only in-frame ones; the method was immunoSEQ multiplex PCR. The sample contains around 430,000 clones, roughly 31% of which appear only once. Sequencing was done on a sample of naive CD4+ T cells from blood. These receptors were taken from a man younger than 35 in good health.

This clone was counted between two and nine times. This sequence joins TRBV11-3 and TRBJ2-1, with 8 bases aligning to TRBD1. The trim removed 5 bases at V and 13 bases at J, leaving 7 bases unmatched. CDR3 length equals 12 residues. Per the germline V gene, CDR1 is SGHNT and CDR2 is YENEEA. CDR3 sequence (DNA): TGTGCCAGCAGCCCCACAGGGGGTATTCAGTTCTTC. It is translated as CASSPTGGIQFF.

The chain employs TRBV7-9 and TRBJ2-1, with D possibly being TRBD2 (6 bases). Germline loops: CDR1 SEHNR, CDR2 FQNEAQ (reference sequence). The CDR3 is 16 residues long. Trimming stripped 3 bases from V and 1 base from J, with 13 bases between. The CDR3 DNA sequence: TGTGCCAGCAGCTTCGTGGGACTGGGTTCCTACAATGAGCAGTTCTTC. It translates to CASSFVGLGSYNEQFF.

The chain joins TRBV7-8 to TRBJ2-7, with a weak D call TRBD2 (5 bases). Germline-derived CDR1 and CDR2 are SGHVS and FQNEAQ. V was shortened by 8 bases and J by 5 bases, with 13 bases between the two germline ends. The CDR3 has 12 residues. DNA for the CDR3: TGTGCCAGCCGTCCGGAGGCCAACGAGCAGTACTTC. Protein product: CASRPEANEQYF.

This clone was observed a few times. J is TRBJ2-1 and V is TRBV5-6; TRBD2 aligns across 12 bases. V lost 0 bases and J lost 4; bases outside the gene matches: 2. Germline V gene sequence: CDR1 SGHDT, CDR2 YYEEEE. The CDR3 covers 16 residues. CDR3 residues: CASSLGLAGEYNEQFF. The CDR3 nucleotides are TGTGCCAGCAGCTTGGGACTAGCGGGAGAATACAATGAGCAGTTCTTC.

This clone was seen only once. J is TRBJ1-1 and V is TRBV25-1; 7 bases map to TRBD1. This CDR3 region has 14 residues. The junction had 8 bases not matched to a gene; V was cut back by 6 bases and J by 4 bases. From germline, CDR1 is MGHDK and CDR2 SYGVNS. The CDR3 here is CASRDPGGGTEAFF. The DNA for the CDR3 is TGTGCCAGCAGAGATCCAGGGGGGGGCACTGAAGCTTTCTTT.

The table lists this clone with a few counts. An end of the junction differs from the germline gene, which may be a read error. The V gene is TRBV20-1, the J gene TRBJ2-7; TRBD1 aligns across 10 bases. Germline V CDR1 and CDR2: DFQATT, SNEGSKA (reference sequence). The CDR3 sequence is 11 residues long. CDR3 in DNA: TGCAGTGCTAGAGATAAGGGACAGGGGAACTTC. Its protein product is CSARDKGQGNF.

This clone showed up just a few times. The chain employs TRBV25-1 and TRBJ2-1, with D perhaps matching TRBD2 (6 bases). This CDR3 contains 15 residues. Germline CDR1 reads MGHDK; CDR2 reads SYGVNS. The ends were cut back, 2 bases at V and 7 bases at J, with 15 bases in the middle. Here the CDR3 reads CASSEHGGAGNEQFF. Written as DNA, the CDR3 is TGTGCCAGCAGTGAACATGGCGGGGCGGGGAATGAGCAGTTCTTC.

This clone was counted between two and nine times. V gene TRBV7-9 combines with J gene TRBJ2-3; TRBD2 matches 10 bases. The CDR3 consists of 15 residues. From germline, CDR1 is SEHNR and CDR2 FQNEAQ (reference sequence). V was pared by 5 bases and J by 3 bases, with 5 bases of the junction left unmatched. This CDR3 reads CASSRSSGRTDTQYF. The CDR3, as DNA: TGTGCCAGCAGCCGATCTAGCGGGAGAACAGATACGCAGTATTTT.

This clone was observed a few times. This chain uses TRBV29-1 with TRBJ1-2, with D perhaps TRBD1 (6 bases). Germline V CDR1 and CDR2: SQVTM, ANQGSEA. This CDR3 spans 13 amino acids. Deletions cut 4 bases from V and 3 bases from J, with 12 bases between. CDR3 sequence reads: CSVVWGRDYGYTF. DNA for the CDR3: TGCAGCGTTGTGTGGGGGCGCGACTATGGCTACACCTTC.

The chain links TRBV7-9 to TRBJ2-3, with D uncertain. The CDR3 consists of 17 residues. V was clipped by 3 bases and J by 6 bases, with 22 bases between them. Germline lookup yields CDR1 SEHNR and CDR2 FQNEAQ (reference sequence). The CDR3 sequence is CASSFTIRGPGVDTQYF. CDR3 DNA sequence: TGTGCCAGCAGCTTCACCATCCGAGGACCCGGTGTGGATACGCAGTATTTT.

The rearrangement joins TRBV29-1 to TRBJ2-5; 9 nucleotides agree with TRBD1. V gave up 0 bases and J gave up 2 bases; unmatched junction bases: 13. This CDR3 has 18 residues. CDR1 and CDR2 from the germline V gene are SQVTM and ANQGSEA. The CDR3 DNA is TGCAGCGTTGAAGAGCGCGACAGGGGGACTGGAAGGCAAGAGACCCAGTACTTC. Its translation is CSVEERDRGTGRQETQYF. Supplemented by reference TRBV29-1 and TRBJ2-5, the full variable domain reads SAVISQKPSRDICQRGTSLTIQCQVDSQVTMMFWYRQQPGQSLTLIATANQGSEATYESGFVIDKFPISRPNLTFSTLTVSNMSPEDSSIYLCSVEERDRGTGRQETQYFGPGTRLLVL.

This clone was recorded a few times. This rearrangement joins TRBV30 to TRBJ1-1; a weak D match, TRBD1 (5 bases). The germline V gene has CDR1 GTSNPN and CDR2 SVGIG (reference sequence). The CDR3 has 12 residues. Trimming cost V 2 bases and J 7 bases, with 11 bases left between them. The CDR3 is CAWSRQGYEAFF. Here the CDR3 DNA reads TGTGCCTGGAGTCGCCAGGGTTATGAAGCTTTCTTT.

This rearrangement joins TRBV30 to TRBJ2-1; 8 nucleotides agree with TRBD1. The length of the CDR3 is 14 residues. With 1 base clipped from V and 5 bases from J, the junction kept 4 bases outside the gene matches. Germline CDR1 GTSNPN, CDR2 SVGIG (reference sequence). The CDR3 spells CAWSEDRVDNEQFF. The CDR3 coding sequence is TGTGCCTGGAGTGAGGACAGGGTTGACAATGAGCAGTTCTTC. Full variable domain (missing parts from reference TRBV30 and TRBJ2-1): SQTIHQWPATLVQPVGSPLSLECTVEGTSNPNLYWYRQAAGRGLQLLFYSVGIGQISSEVPQNLSASRPQDRQFILSSKKLLLSDSGFYLCAWSEDRVDNEQFFGPGTRLTVL.

The chain is built from TRBV5-1 and TRBJ2-1, with unresolved D. The length of the CDR3 is 15 residues. V was cut by 4 bases and J by 1 base, with 12 bases left in between. CDR1 and CDR2 (germline): SGHRS, YFSETQ. CDR3 DNA sequence: TGCGCCAGCAGCCCGGAAGGCACTTCCTACAATGAGCAGTTCTTC. It translates to CASSPEGTSYNEQFF. The variable domain in full, with the rest retrieved from reference TRBV5-1 and TRBJ2-1, is KAGVTQTPRYLIKTRGQQVTLSCSPISGHRSVSWYQQTPGQGLQFLFEYFSETQRNKGNFPGRFSGRQFSNSRSEMNVSTLELGDSALYLCASSPEGTSYNEQFFGPGTRLTVL.

CDR3 amino acids: CASKEDNDNEQFF. The CDR3, as DNA: TGCGCCAGCAAAGAGGATAACGACAATGAGCAGTTCTTC. V and J are TRBV5-1 and TRBJ2-1; D uncertain. The germline V gene encodes CDR1 SGHRS and CDR2 YFSETQ. V was clipped by 6 bases and J by 5 bases, with 12 bases between them. The CDR3 totals 13 residues.

The chain combines TRBV6-5 with TRBJ2-1, with D hard to call. Trimming removed 4 bases at V and 10 bases at J, with 11 bases between. The V gene's germline CDR1 is MNHEY and CDR2 SVGAGI. The CDR3 loop spans 12 amino acids. CDR3 DNA: TGTGCCAGCAGTTCCCCTCGGAGAGAGCAGTTCTTC. Protein sequence: CASSSPRREQFF.

The CDR3 spells CASSPSTGGYGYTF. CDR3 bases: TGTGCCAGCAGCCCCTCGACAGGTGGCTATGGCTACACCTTC. This chain uses TRBV7-6 with TRBJ1-2; weak D call: TRBD1 (6 bases). The CDR3 has 14 amino acids. Trimming shortened V by 5 bases and J by 4 bases, and 14 bases separated the two germline ends. Germline CDR1 and CDR2: SGHVS and FNYEAQ.

The CDR3 nucleotides read TGTGCCAGCCGAACTAGCGGTTCCTACAATGAGCAGTTCTTC. This gives the protein CASRTSGSYNEQFF. This chain joins TRBV18 and TRBJ2-1; 8 nucleotides agree with TRBD2. This CDR3 has 14 amino acids. Germline CDR1 KGHSH, CDR2 LQKENI. Germline trimming cut 8 bases from V and 1 base from J; bases unmatched to any gene: 4.

This clone has a handful of counts. The V gene is TRBV15, the J gene TRBJ2-3; D is unresolved. V gave up 0 bases and J gave up 7 bases, with 8 bases separating them. The germline V gene encodes CDR1 LNHNV and CDR2 YYDKDF (reference sequence). The CDR3 has 13 amino acids. The CDR3 is CATSRDTAYTQYF. Written as DNA, the CDR3 is TGTGCCACCAGCAGAGATACAGCCTATACGCAGTATTTT.

This clone turned up a few times. The chain carries TRBV9 and TRBJ1-2; D call uncertain. CDR1 is SGDLS and CDR2 is YYNGEE in the germline V gene. The CDR3 is 13 amino acids. V shed 0 bases and J shed 3 bases, with 6 bases lying between them. CDR3 DNA: TGTGCCAGCAGCGTAGGGAGAGACTATGGCTACACCTTC. Translation gives CASSVGRDYGYTF. The full variable domain, with the rest looked up from reference TRBV9 and TRBJ1-2, is DSGVTQTPKHLITATGQRVTLRCSPRSGDLSVYWYQQSLDQGLQFLIQYYNGEERAKGNILERFSAQQFPDLHSELNLSSLELGDSALYFCASSVGRDYGYTFGSGTRLTVV.